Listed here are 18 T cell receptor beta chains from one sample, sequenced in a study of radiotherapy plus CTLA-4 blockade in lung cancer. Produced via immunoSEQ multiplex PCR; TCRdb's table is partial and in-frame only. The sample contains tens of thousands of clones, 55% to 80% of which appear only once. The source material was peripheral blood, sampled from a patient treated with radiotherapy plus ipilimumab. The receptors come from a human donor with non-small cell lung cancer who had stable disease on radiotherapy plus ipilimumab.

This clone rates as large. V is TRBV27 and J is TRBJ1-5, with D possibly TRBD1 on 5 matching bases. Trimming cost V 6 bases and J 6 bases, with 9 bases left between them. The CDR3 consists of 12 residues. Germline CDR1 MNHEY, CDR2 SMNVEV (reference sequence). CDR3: CASRAGLQPQHF. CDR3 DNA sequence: TGTGCCAGCAGGGCAGGGCTTCAGCCCCAGCATTTT.

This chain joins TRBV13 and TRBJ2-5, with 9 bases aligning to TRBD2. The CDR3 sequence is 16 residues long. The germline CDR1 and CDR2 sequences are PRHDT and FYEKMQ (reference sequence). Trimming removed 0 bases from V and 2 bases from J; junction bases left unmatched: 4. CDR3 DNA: TGTGCCAGCAGCTTAGGCCTAGCGGGGAAACAAGAGACCCAGTACTTC. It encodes CASSLGLAGKQETQYF.

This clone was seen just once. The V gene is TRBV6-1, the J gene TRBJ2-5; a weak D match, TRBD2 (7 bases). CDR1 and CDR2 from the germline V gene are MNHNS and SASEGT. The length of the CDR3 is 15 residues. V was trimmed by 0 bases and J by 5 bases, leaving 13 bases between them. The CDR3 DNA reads TGTGCCAGCAGTGAAGCAAGGGGGGGCCGGGAGACCCAGTACTTC. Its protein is CASSEARGGRETQYF.

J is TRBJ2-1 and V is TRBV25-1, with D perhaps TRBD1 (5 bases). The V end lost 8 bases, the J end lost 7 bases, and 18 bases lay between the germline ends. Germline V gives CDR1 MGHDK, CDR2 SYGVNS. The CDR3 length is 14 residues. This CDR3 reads CASSKGRDRNEQFF. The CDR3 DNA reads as TGTGCCAGCTCCAAAGGCAGGGATAGGAATGAGCAGTTCTTC.

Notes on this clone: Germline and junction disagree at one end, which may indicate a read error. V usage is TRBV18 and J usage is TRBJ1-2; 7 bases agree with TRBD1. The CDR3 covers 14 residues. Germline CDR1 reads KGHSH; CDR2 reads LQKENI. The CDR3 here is CASSPQGKVYGYTF. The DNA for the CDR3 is TGTGCCAGCTCCCCACAGGGGAAGGTCTATGGCTACACCTTC.

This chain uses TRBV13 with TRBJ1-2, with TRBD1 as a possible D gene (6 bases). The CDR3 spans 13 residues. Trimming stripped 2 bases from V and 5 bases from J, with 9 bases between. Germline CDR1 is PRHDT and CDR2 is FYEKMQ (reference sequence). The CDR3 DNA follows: TGTGCCAGCAGCTTACAGGGGCAGTATGGCTACACCTTC. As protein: CASSLQGQYGYTF.

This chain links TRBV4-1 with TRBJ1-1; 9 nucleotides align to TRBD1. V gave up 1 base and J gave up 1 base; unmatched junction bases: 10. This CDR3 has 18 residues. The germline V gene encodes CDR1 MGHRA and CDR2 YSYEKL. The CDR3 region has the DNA TGCGCCAGCAGCCAAGGTACAGGGGGCGTAATCCGGAACACTGAAGCTTTCTTT. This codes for CASSQGTGGVIRNTEAFF.

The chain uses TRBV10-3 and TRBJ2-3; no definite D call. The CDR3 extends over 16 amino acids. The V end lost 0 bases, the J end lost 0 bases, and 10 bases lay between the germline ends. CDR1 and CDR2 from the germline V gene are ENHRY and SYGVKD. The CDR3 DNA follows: TGTGCCATCAGTGAGTCTCGCGGCCCTAGCACAGATACGCAGTATTTT. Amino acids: CAISESRGPSTDTQYF.

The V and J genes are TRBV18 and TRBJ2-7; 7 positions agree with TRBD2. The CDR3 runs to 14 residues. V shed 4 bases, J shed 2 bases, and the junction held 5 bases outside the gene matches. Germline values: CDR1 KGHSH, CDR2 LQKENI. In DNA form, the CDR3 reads TGTGCCAGCTCACGGGAAGCGGGGACCTACGAGCAGTACTTC. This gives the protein CASSREAGTYEQYF.

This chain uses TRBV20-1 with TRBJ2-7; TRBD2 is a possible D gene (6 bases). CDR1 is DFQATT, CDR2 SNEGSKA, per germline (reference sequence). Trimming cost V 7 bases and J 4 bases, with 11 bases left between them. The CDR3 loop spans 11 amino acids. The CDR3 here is CSVGGTYEQYF. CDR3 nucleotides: TGCAGTGTTGGCGGGACGTACGAGCAGTACTTC.

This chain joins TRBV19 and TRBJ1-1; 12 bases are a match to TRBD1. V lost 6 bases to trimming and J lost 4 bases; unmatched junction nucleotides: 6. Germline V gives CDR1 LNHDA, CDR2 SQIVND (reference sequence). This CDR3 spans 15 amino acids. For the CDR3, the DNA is TGTGCCAGTAGAGAGGGGGGACAGGGGGCCACTGAAGCTTTCTTT. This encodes CASREGGQGATEAFF.

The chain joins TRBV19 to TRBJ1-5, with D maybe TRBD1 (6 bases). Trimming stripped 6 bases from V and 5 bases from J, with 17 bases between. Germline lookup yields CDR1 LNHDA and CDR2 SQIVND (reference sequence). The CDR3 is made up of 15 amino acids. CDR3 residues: CASRGGSGSDQPQHF. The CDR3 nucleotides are TGTGCCAGTAGAGGGGGATCAGGGAGCGATCAGCCCCAGCATTTT.

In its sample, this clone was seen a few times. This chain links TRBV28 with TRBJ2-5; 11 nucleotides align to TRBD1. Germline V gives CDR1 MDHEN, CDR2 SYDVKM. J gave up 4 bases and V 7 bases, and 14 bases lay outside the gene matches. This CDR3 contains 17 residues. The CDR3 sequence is CASTSAWDRGKGETQYF. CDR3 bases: TGTGCCAGCACCTCGGCATGGGACAGGGGGAAGGGAGAGACCCAGTACTTC.

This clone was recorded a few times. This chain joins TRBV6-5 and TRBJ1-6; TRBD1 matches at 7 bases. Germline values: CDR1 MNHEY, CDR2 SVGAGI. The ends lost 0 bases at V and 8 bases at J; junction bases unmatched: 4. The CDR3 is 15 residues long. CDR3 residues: CASSYSNQGDSPLHF. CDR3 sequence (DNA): TGTGCCAGCAGTTACTCTAACCAGGGGGATTCACCCCTCCACTTT.

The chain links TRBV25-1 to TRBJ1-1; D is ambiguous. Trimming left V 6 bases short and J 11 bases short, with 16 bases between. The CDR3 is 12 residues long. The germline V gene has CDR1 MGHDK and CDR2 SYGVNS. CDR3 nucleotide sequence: TGTGCCAGCAGAGAGTCTGCCAGCGGGGCTTTCTTT. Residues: CASRESASGAFF. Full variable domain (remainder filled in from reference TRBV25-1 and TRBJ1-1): EADIYQTPRYLVIGTGKKITLECSQTMGHDKMYWYQQDPGMELHLIHYSYGVNSTEKGDLSSESTVSRIRTEHFPLTLESARPSHTSQYLCASRESASGAFFGQGTRLTVV.

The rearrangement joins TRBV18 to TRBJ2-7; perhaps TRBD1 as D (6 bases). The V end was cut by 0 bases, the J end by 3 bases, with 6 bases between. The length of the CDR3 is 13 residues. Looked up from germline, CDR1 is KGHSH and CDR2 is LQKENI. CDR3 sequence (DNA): TGTGCCAGCTCACCACCACAGGGCTACGAGCAGTACTTC. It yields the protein CASSPPQGYEQYF.

The CDR3 spells CASSRGADTGELFF. The CDR3 DNA sequence: TGTGCCAGCTCTCGGGGGGCTGACACCGGGGAGCTGTTTTTT. The chain recombines TRBV9 with TRBJ2-2; maybe TRBD2 (7 bases). Trimming shortened V by 7 bases and J by 3 bases, and 13 bases separated the two germline ends. From germline, CDR1 is SGDLS and CDR2 YYNGEE. This CDR3 has 14 amino acids. Supplemented by reference TRBV9 and TRBJ2-2, the full variable domain reads DSGVTQTPKHLITATGQRVTLRCSPRSGDLSVYWYQQSLDQGLQFLIQYYNGEERAKGNILERFSAQQFPDLHSELNLSSLELGDSALYFCASSRGADTGELFFGEGSRLTVL.

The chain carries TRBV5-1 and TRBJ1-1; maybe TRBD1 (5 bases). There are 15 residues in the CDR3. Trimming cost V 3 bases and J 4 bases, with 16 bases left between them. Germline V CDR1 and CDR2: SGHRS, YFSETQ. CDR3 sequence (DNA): TGCGCCAGCAGCTCGAACACTGGGAGGGGCACTGAAGCTTTCTTT. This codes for CASSSNTGRGTEAFF.